A single sample is the source of the 22 T cell receptor beta chains below, sequenced in a study of cytomegalovirus exposure and HLA in healthy donors. The primer mix had 60 Vbeta and 13 Jbeta primers. TCRdb's table, derived via immunoSEQ multiplex PCR, lists solely in-frame clones and lacks some. This sample carries approximately 190,000 clones, 82% of them seen once, and the ten largest clones take under 0.9%. The sequenced sample was PBMCs. These receptor sequences come from a woman aged 18-29 years in good health and CMV-seronegative.

CDR3 coding DNA: TGTGCCAGTAGCCGAGGGGGCTCAGGGTACACCGGGGAGCTGTTTTTT. Translated: CASSRGGSGYTGELFF. The V call is TRBV19, the J call TRBJ2-2; 7 nucleotides line up with TRBD1. Unmatched junction bases numbered 10, after V lost 6 bases and J lost 3 bases. The germline CDR1 and CDR2 sequences are LNHDA and SQIVND (reference sequence). There are 16 residues in the CDR3.

V usage is TRBV28 and J usage is TRBJ2-3; D perhaps matches TRBD2 (6 bases). This CDR3 spans 15 amino acids. V dropped 2 bases and J dropped 0 bases, with 9 bases sitting between them. Per germline, CDR1 MDHEN and CDR2 SYDVKM. CDR3 bases: TGTGCCAGCAGTTTACTAGCGACTAGCACAGATACGCAGTATTTT. It specifies CASSLLATSTDTQYF.

The chain recombines TRBV7-9 with TRBJ2-2, with 8 bases lining up with TRBD1. The germline V gene encodes CDR1 SEHNR and CDR2 FQNEAQ (reference sequence). V was pared by 5 bases and J by 8 bases, with 1 base of the junction left unmatched. This CDR3 has 12 residues. Here the CDR3 reads CASSGQGGELFF. DNA of the CDR3: TGTGCCAGCAGCGGACAGGGAGGGGAGCTGTTTTTT.

The V gene is TRBV5-1, the J gene TRBJ1-4; D is perhaps TRBD1 (6 bases). The CDR3 length is 14 residues. CDR1 SGHRS and CDR2 YFSETQ come from the germline V gene. V was pared by 7 bases and J by 8 bases, with 18 bases between. CDR3 nucleotide sequence: TGCGCCAGCTCGCCAAGGGGGGGGTTAGAAAAACTGTTTTTT. Its protein is CASSPRGGLEKLFF.

The V and J genes are TRBV9 and TRBJ2-1; TRBD2 aligns across 10 bases. This CDR3 has 14 amino acids. Germline V CDR1 and CDR2: SGDLS, YYNGEE. V lost 4 bases to trimming and J lost 10 bases; unmatched junction nucleotides: 8. The CDR3 protein is CASSSAGGPSEQFF. The DNA of the CDR3 is TGTGCCAGCAGCTCAGCGGGGGGGCCATCCGAGCAGTTCTTC. The full variable domain, rest sourced from reference TRBV9 and TRBJ2-1, is DSGVTQTPKHLITATGQRVTLRCSPRSGDLSVYWYQQSLDQGLQFLIQYYNGEERAKGNILERFSAQQFPDLHSELNLSSLELGDSALYFCASSSAGGPSEQFFGPGTRLTVL.

This clone has a handful of counts. Other nucleotide sequences in the sample specify the same CDR3. This chain uses TRBV27 with TRBJ1-6, with TRBD1 matching over 7 bases. The CDR3 contains 18 residues. V lost 5 bases to trimming and J lost 1 base; unmatched junction nucleotides: 11. Germline values: CDR1 MNHEY, CDR2 SMNVEV (reference sequence). CDR3: CASSPVKGGASYNSPLHF. The CDR3 DNA sequence: TGTGCCAGCAGTCCGGTGAAAGGGGGCGCTTCCTATAATTCACCCCTCCACTTT.

The CDR3 sequence: CASSPGQGNSPLHF. CDR3 bases: TGTGCCAGCTCACCAGGACAGGGAAATTCACCCCTCCACTTT. V is TRBV18 and J is TRBJ1-6; 8 bases line up with TRBD1. J lost 7 bases, V lost 2 bases, and 1 base had no gene match. Per germline, CDR1 KGHSH and CDR2 LQKENI. The CDR3 covers 14 residues.

This clone has just one count. The V call is TRBV7-2, the J call TRBJ2-7; a weak D match, TRBD2 (5 bases). The CDR3 spans 14 residues. The germline gives CDR1 SGHTA, CDR2 FQGNSA. Trimming left V 5 bases short and J 4 bases short, with 15 bases between. The CDR3 region has the DNA TGTGCCAGCAGCCGTGCGGGCGCCCTGTACGAGCAGTACTTC. Amino acids: CASSRAGALYEQYF.

The rearrangement links TRBV7-9 to TRBJ2-5; D is possibly TRBD1 (6 bases). CDR1 is SEHNR and CDR2 is FQNEAQ in the germline V gene (reference sequence). The ends were cut back, 5 bases at V and 1 base at J, with 17 bases in the middle. The CDR3 runs to 16 residues. CDR3 nucleotide sequence: TGTGCCAGCAGCCCGCAGGGGCACCCACTCCAAGAGACCCAGTACTTC. Protein: CASSPQGHPLQETQYF.

This chain joins TRBV27 and TRBJ2-5; 9 nucleotides align to TRBD1. The CDR3 covers 16 residues. With V trimmed by 5 bases and J by 2 bases, 9 bases remained unmatched. CDR1 is MNHEY and CDR2 is SMNVEV in the germline V gene (reference sequence). CDR3 loop: CASSPDRGAAQETQYF. In DNA, the CDR3 is TGTGCCAGCAGTCCAGACAGGGGGGCAGCTCAAGAGACCCAGTACTTC.

The chain links TRBV5-6 to TRBJ1-4; a weak D match, TRBD1 (6 bases). V was shortened by 4 bases and J by 8 bases, with 15 bases between the two germline ends. CDR1 and CDR2 from the germline V gene are SGHDT and YYEEEE. The CDR3 is 14 amino acids. CDR3 region: CASSRPTGKEKLFF. For the CDR3, the DNA is TGTGCCAGCAGCCGCCCTACAGGGAAGGAAAAACTGTTTTTT.

This sequence joins TRBV10-3 and TRBJ1-4, with 7 bases fitting TRBD1. J lost 4 bases, V lost 10 bases, and 6 bases had no gene match. CDR1 is ENHRY, CDR2 SYGVKD, per germline. The CDR3 spans 13 residues. CDR3 coding DNA: TGTGCCACGACGGGACAGAGTAATGAAAAACTGTTTTTT. It encodes CATTGQSNEKLFF.

The sample holds a few counts of this clone. This chain joins TRBV28 and TRBJ2-3; D is unclear. V gave up 6 bases and J gave up 0 bases, with 7 bases separating them. This CDR3 has 13 residues. From germline, CDR1 is MDHEN and CDR2 SYDVKM. CDR3 in DNA: TGTGCCAGCAGCCTAGACAGCACAGATACGCAGTATTTT. Translation gives CASSLDSTDTQYF.

This clone has ten or more counts. The CDR3 bases are TGTGCCAGCAGCTTGTTCGGACAGGGTGAAGCTTTCTTT. It is translated as CASSLFGQGEAFF. The gene calls are TRBV11-2 and TRBJ1-1; 8 bases match TRBD1. Unmatched junction bases numbered 4, after V lost 3 bases and J lost 7 bases. The V gene's germline CDR1 is SGHAT and CDR2 FQNNGV. This CDR3 is built from 13 residues.

The genes are TRBV5-1 and TRBJ2-3, with 14 bases that match TRBD2. Per the germline V gene, CDR1 is SGHRS and CDR2 is YFSETQ. Unmatched junction bases numbered 5, after V lost 3 bases and J lost 5 bases. The CDR3 contains 16 residues. The CDR3 is CASSSGLAGGQDTQYF. The CDR3 coding sequence is TGCGCCAGCAGCTCAGGACTAGCGGGAGGTCAAGATACGCAGTATTTT.

V usage is TRBV27 and J usage is TRBJ2-7, with unresolved D. Germline V gene lookup returns CDR1 MNHEY and CDR2 SMNVEV (reference sequence). The CDR3 is made up of 13 amino acids. Trimming took off 5 bases at V and 0 bases at J, with 8 bases between the two ends. The DNA for the CDR3 is TGTGCCAGCAGTCCCGGTAGCTCCTACGAGCAGTACTTC. This translates into CASSPGSSYEQYF.

The rearrangement joins TRBV18 to TRBJ1-1; weak D call: TRBD1 (5 bases). In germline, CDR1 is KGHSH, CDR2 LQKENI. The CDR3 has 11 amino acids. Trimming took 8 bases from V and 6 from J, leaving 10 bases between them. CDR3 DNA: TGTGCCAGCACGACAGAGTCTGAAGCTTTCTTT. This sequence encodes CASTTESEAFF.

The chain employs TRBV11-2 and TRBJ1-1; possible D gene TRBD1, 6 bases. Germline CDR1 reads SGHAT; CDR2 reads FQNNGV. CDR3 length: 14 amino acids. Trimming took 5 bases from V and 5 from J, leaving 15 bases between them. This CDR3 is CASSPTGLGTEAFF. As DNA, the CDR3 is TGTGCCAGCAGCCCAACAGGGTTGGGGACTGAAGCTTTCTTT.

The CDR3 nucleotides read TGTGCCAGCAGCTTGGAGCGGGGGACATATACGCAGTATTTT. Encoded protein: CASSLERGTYTQYF. The rearrangement uses TRBV7-9 and TRBJ2-3; 8 positions match TRBD2. Germline CDR1 and CDR2: SEHNR and FQNEAQ (reference sequence). Trimming removed 3 bases from V and 7 bases from J; junction bases left unmatched: 6. There are 14 residues in the CDR3.

The chain employs TRBV5-1 and TRBJ2-3, with a weak D call TRBD2 (5 bases). Germline assignment: CDR1 SGHRS and CDR2 YFSETQ. CDR3 length equals 15 residues. V lost 6 bases and J 9 bases, leaving 23 bases between the germline ends. CDR3 coding DNA: TGCGCCAGCACCTACGAGGACTGGCCCACTCGAACGCAGTATTTT. This sequence encodes CASTYEDWPTRTQYF.

The V call is TRBV18, the J call TRBJ2-7; TRBD1 matches 10 bases. Germline trimming cut 4 bases from V and 1 base from J; bases unmatched to any gene: 7. Per germline, CDR1 KGHSH and CDR2 LQKENI. This CDR3 region has 16 residues. CDR3 bases: TGTGCCAGCTCACTCTGGACGGGACAGGGGTCCTACGAGCAGTACTTC. It codes for CASSLWTGQGSYEQYF. The whole variable domain, filled in from reference TRBV18 and TRBJ2-7, reads NAGVMQNPRHLVRRRGQEARLRCSPMKGHSHVYWYRQLPEEGLKFMVYLQKENIIDESGMPKERFSAEFPKEGPSILRIQQVVRGDSAAYFCASSLWTGQGSYEQYFGPGTRLTVT.

The chain links TRBV5-1 to TRBJ1-2; 11 nucleotides line up with TRBD1. This CDR3 is built from 15 residues. V lost 0 bases and J lost 4; bases outside the gene matches: 2. Germline CDR1 and CDR2: SGHRS and YFSETQ. The CDR3 here is CASSLDGQGAYGYTF. CDR3 DNA: TGCGCCAGCAGCTTGGATGGACAGGGGGCCTATGGCTACACCTTC.